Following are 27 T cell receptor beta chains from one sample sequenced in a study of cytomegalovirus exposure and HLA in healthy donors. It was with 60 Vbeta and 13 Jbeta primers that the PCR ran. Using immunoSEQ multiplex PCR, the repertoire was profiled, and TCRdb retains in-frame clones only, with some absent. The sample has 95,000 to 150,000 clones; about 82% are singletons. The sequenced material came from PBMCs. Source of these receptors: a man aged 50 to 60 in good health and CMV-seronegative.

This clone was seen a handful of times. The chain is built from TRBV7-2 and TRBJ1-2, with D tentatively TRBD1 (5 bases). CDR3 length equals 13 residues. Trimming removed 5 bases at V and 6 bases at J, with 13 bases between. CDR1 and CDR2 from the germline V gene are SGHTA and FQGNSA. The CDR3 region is CASSPTKGHGYTF. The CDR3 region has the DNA TGTGCCAGCAGCCCCACAAAGGGGCATGGCTACACCTTC.

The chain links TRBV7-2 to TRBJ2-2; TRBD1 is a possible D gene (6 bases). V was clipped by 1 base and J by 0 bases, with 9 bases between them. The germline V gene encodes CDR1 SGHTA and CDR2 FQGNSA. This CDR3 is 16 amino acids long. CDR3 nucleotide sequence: TGTGCCAGCAGCTTAGGGGGGCCGGCGAACACCGGGGAGCTGTTTTTT. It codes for CASSLGGPANTGELFF.

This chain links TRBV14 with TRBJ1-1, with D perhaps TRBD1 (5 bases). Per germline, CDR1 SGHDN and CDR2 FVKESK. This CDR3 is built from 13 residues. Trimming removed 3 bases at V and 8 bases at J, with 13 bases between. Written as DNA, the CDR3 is TGTGCCAGCAGCCAGCTGAGGGGAGGGGAAGCTTTCTTT. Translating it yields CASSQLRGGEAFF.

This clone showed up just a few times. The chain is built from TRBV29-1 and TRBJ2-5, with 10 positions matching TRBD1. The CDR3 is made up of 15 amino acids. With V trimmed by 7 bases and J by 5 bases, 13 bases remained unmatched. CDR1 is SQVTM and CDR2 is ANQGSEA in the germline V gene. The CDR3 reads CSAATGTGAPETQYF. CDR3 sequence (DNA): TGCAGCGCCGCTACCGGGACAGGGGCCCCGGAGACCCAGTACTTC.

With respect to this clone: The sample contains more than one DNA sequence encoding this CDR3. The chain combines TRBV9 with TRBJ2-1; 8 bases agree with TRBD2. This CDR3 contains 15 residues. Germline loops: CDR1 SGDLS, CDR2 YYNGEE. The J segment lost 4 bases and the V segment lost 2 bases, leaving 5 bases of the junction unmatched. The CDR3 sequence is CASSVGSGSYNEQFF. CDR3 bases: TGTGCCAGCAGCGTCGGAAGCGGGAGTTACAATGAGCAGTTCTTC.

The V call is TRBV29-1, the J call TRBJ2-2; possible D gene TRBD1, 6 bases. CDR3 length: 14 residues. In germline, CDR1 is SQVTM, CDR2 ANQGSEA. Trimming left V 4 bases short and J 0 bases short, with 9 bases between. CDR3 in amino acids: CSVGRTANTGELFF. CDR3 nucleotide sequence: TGCAGCGTTGGAAGGACAGCGAACACCGGGGAGCTGTTTTTT.

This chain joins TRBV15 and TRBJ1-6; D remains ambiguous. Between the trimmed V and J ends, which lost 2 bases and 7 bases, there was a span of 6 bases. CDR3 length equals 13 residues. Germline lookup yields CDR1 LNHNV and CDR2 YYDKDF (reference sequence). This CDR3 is CATSRIQNSPLHF. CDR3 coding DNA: TGTGCCACCAGCAGAATTCAAAATTCACCCCTCCACTTT.

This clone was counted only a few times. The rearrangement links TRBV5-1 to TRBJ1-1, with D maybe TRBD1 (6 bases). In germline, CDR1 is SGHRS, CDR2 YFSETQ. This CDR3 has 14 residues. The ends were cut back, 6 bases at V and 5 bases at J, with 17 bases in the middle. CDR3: CASTPGRGGTEAFF. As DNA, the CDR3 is TGCGCCAGCACCCCTGGGAGGGGGGGTACTGAAGCTTTCTTT.

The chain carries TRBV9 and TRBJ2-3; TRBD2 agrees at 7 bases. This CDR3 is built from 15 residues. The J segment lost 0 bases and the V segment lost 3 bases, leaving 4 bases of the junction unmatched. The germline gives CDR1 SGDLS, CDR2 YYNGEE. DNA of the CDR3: TGTGCCAGCAGCGAGGGCGGGAGTAGCACAGATACGCAGTATTTT. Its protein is CASSEGGSSTDTQYF.

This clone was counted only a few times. CDR3: CASSIDKTGDYGYTF. In DNA, the CDR3 is TGTGCCAGTAGTATAGACAAGACAGGGGACTATGGCTACACCTTC. The rearrangement uses TRBV19 and TRBJ1-2; 8 nucleotides align to TRBD1. Germline lookup yields CDR1 LNHDA and CDR2 SQIVND (reference sequence). V was pared by 0 bases and J by 3 bases, with 3 bases of the junction left unmatched. This CDR3 is 15 amino acids long. The variable domain in full, with the rest retrieved from reference TRBV19 and TRBJ1-2, is DGGITQSPKYLFRKEGQNVTLSCEQNLNHDAMYWYRQDPGQGLRLIYYSQIVNDFQKGDIAEGYSVSREKKESFPLTVTSAQKNPTAFYLCASSIDKTGDYGYTFGSGTRLTVV.

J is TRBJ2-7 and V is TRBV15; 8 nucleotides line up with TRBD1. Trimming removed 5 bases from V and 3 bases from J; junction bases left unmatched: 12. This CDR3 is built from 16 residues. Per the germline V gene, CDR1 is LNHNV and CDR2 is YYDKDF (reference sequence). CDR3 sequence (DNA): TGTGCCACCAGCGGAGGTGGAAACAGGGGGTTCTACGAGCAGTACGTC. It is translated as CATSGGGNRGFYEQYV.

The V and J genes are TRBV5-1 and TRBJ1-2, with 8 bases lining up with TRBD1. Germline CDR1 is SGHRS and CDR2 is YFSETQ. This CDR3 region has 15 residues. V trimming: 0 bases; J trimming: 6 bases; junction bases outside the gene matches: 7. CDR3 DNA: TGCGCCAGCAGCTTGGAGACAGGGGCTCGGGATGGCTACACCTTC. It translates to CASSLETGARDGYTF.

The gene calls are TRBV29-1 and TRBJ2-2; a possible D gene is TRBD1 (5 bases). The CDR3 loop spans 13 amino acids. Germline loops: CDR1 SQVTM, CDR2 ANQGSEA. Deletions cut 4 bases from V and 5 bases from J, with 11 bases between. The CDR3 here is CSVVGRRTGELFF. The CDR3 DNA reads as TGCAGCGTTGTGGGGCGCAGAACCGGGGAGCTGTTTTTT.

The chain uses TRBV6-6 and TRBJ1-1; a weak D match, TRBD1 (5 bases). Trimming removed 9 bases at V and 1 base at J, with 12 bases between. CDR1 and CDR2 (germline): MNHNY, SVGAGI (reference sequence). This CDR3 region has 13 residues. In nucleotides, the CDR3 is TGTGCCAGTTCCCGGGACTGGAACACTGAAGCTTTCTTT. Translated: CASSRDWNTEAFF.

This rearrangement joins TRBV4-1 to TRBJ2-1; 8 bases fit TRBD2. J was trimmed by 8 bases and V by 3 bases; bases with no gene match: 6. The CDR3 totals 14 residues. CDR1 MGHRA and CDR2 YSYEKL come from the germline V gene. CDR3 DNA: TGCGCCAGCAGCCAGGGACTAGTTATTTATGAGCAGTTCTTC. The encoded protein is CASSQGLVIYEQFF.

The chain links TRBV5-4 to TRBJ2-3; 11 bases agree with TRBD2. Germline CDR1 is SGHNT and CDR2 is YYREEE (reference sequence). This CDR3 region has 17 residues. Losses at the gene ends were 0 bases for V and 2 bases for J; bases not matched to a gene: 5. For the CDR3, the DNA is TGTGCCAGCAGCTTGGACCCTAGCGGGGGGACCACAGATACGCAGTATTTT. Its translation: CASSLDPSGGTTDTQYF.

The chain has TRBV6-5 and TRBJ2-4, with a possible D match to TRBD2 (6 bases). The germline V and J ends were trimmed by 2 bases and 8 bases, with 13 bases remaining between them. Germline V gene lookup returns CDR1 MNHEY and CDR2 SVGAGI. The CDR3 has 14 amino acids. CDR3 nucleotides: TGTGCCAGCAGTTACAGATCGCCGGGAGACATTCAGTACTTC. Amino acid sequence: CASSYRSPGDIQYF.

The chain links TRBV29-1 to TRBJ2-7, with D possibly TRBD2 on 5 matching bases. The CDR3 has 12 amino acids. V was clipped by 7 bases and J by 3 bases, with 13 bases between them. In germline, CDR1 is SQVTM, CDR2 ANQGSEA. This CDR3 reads CSALRRDYEQYF. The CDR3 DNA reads TGCAGCGCCTTGCGACGGGACTACGAGCAGTACTTC.

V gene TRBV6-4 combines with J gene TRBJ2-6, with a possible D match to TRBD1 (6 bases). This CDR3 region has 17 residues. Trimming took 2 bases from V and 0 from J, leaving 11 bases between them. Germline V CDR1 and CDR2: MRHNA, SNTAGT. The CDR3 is CASSDDRSTSGANVLTF. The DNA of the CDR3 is TGTGCCAGCAGTGACGACAGGTCCACCTCTGGGGCCAACGTCCTGACTTTC.

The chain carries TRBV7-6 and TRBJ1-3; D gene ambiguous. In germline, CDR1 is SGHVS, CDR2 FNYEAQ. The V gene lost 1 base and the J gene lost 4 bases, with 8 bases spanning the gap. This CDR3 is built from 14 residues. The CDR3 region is CASSLGGIGNTIYF. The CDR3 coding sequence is TGTGCCAGCAGCTTAGGAGGGATCGGAAACACCATATATTTT. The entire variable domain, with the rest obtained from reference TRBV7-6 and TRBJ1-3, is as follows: GAGVSQSPRYKVTKRGQDVALRCDPISGHVSLYWYRQALGQGPEFLTYFNYEAQQDKSGLPNDRFSAERPEGSISTLTIQRTEQRDSAMYRCASSLGGIGNTIYFGEGSWLTVV.

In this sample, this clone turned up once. CDR3 protein: CASSSWTSVDTQYF. CDR3 DNA: TGTGCCAGCAGTTCCTGGACTAGCGTAGATACGCAGTATTTT. The chain couples TRBV27 to TRBJ2-3, with 9 bases that match TRBD2. The CDR3 is 14 residues long. The V and J ends lost 4 bases and 5 bases, in that order; junction bases with no gene match: 4. Germline V gene lookup returns CDR1 MNHEY and CDR2 SMNVEV (reference sequence).

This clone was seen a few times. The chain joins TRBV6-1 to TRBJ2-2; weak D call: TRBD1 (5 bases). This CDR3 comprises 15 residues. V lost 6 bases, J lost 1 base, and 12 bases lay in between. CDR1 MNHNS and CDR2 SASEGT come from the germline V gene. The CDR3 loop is CASRRVRVNTGELFF. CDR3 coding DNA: TGTGCCAGCAGACGAGTCAGGGTGAACACCGGGGAGCTGTTTTTT.

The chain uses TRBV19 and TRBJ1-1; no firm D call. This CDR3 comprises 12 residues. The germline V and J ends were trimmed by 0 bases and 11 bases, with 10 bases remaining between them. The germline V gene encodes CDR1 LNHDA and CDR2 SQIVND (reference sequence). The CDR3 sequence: CASSIEGVEAFF. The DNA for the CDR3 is TGTGCCAGTAGTATAGAGGGCGTTGAGGCTTTCTTT.

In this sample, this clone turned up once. The CDR3 coding sequence is TGTGCCAGCACCCCTGCGGGGAACAATGAGCAGTTCTTC. Translation: CASTPAGNNEQFF. The chain joins TRBV5-6 to TRBJ2-1; the D gene is possibly TRBD2 (6 bases). Germline CDR1 SGHDT, CDR2 YYEEEE. Trimming removed 6 bases from V and 5 bases from J, with 12 bases in between. This CDR3 has 13 residues.

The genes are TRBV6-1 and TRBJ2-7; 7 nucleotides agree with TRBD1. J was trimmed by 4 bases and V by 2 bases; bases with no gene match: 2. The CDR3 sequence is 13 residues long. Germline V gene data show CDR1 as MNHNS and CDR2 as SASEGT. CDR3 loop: CASSELQGYEQYV. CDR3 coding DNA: TGTGCCAGCAGTGAACTACAGGGGTACGAGCAGTACGTC.

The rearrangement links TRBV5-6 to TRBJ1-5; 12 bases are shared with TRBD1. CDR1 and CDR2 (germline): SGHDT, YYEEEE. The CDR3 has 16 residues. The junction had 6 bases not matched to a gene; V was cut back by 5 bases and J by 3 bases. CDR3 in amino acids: CASSWGTGGLNQPQHF. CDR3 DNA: TGTGCCAGCAGTTGGGGGACAGGGGGCCTCAATCAGCCCCAGCATTTT.

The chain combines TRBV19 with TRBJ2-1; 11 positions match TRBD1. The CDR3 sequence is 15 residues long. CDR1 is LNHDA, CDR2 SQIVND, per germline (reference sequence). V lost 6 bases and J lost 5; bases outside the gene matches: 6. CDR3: CASRTPGQGDNEQFF. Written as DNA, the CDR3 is TGTGCCAGTAGAACTCCGGGACAGGGGGACAATGAGCAGTTCTTC.